Listed below are T cell receptor beta chains from one sample, sequenced in a study of cytomegalovirus exposure and HLA in healthy donors. This table comes from immunoSEQ multiplex PCR, and its TCRdb copy is limited to in-frame clones, with some not included. This sample has fewer than 250,000 clones, with roughly 87% found just once. The sequenced sample consisted of PBMCs. All receptors derive from a boy aged 2 to 10 in good health and CMV-seronegative. CDR3s include the opening cysteine and the closing phenylalanine or tryptophan. Clone size, where shown, is once, few, many, or a class for clones that have expanded.

clone size | V gene | CDR3 protein
. | TRBV6-1 | CASSETGAAVYGYTF
once | TRBV9 | CASSVFGGTEAFF
once | TRBV11-2 | CASSPLAGGQTEAFF
. | TRBV4-2 | CASSQDFRGGEYNEQFF
. | TRBV30 | CAWSGAGTIAKNIQYF
. | TRBV27 | CASSLRRSNEKLFF
. | TRBV2 | CASSGGGREQPQHF
. | TRBV5-1 | CASSLDTRGGGYTF
. | TRBV30 | CAWTAADTEAFF
. | TRBV19 | CASSIDLSSGSYEQYF
. | TRBV7-9 | CSSSSDSYEQYF
. | TRBV29-1 | CSVRQTNTEAFF
. | TRBV28 | CASRGEASGDLEEGFF
. | TRBV10-3 | CAISELDRGRENIQYF
. | TRBV9 | CASSRTSGRFYNEQFF
. | TRBV28 | CASSFIRGSNLLLSGNTIYF
. | TRBV5-1 | CASSLVLAGHEQYF
. | TRBV28 | CASLREDSYEQYF
. | TRBV5-1 | CASSFESGTLTQYF
. | TRBV30 | CAWKTGTGADTQYF
. | TRBV9 | CASRQGGGELFF
. | TRBV2 | CASSDGDTWVYEQFF
. | TRBV5-1 | CASSLAQGVSTEAFF
. | TRBV29-1 | CSVETGGNPYEQYF
. | TRBV19 | CASRTGGGNTIYF
. | TRBV2 | CASSEGLVLYGYTF
. | TRBV9 | CASSVAETGLPTEQYF
. | TRBV7-9 | CASSFPGNTEAFF
. | TRBV6-5 | CASKPQGARGTEAFF
. | TRBV19 | CASSMTGPKSGNTIYF
. | TRBV6-1 | CASSASSGQGYQPQHF
. | TRBV6-5 | CASSYKAGDEQYF
. | TRBV19 | CASTQGTSGYNEQFF
few | TRBV5-6 | CASSSQLADYEQYF
. | TRBV15 | CATSRDPDNEQFF
. | TRBV5-1 | CASSLSTTAFEKLFF
. | TRBV30 | CAWSDRFGLPQYF
. | TRBV9 | CASSVVMAGSGGELFF
few | TRBV2 | CASSDRGGNYGYTF
. | TRBV6-5 | CASTQRGTSGTQYF
. | TRBV2 | CASVGLAGATQYF
. | TRBV5-1 | CASSFTPSGGDNEQFF
. | TRBV7-9 | CASSLVPSTGELFF
. | TRBV6-1 | CASSEGGAYYGYTF
. | TRBV9 | CASSVVGTGDPTTEAFF
. | TRBV28 | CASSSHRQPQETQYF
. | TRBV7-2 | CASSLDRGLYGYTF
. | TRBV28 | CASSPGQGDQPQHF
. | TRBV10-3 | CAINPSGGVNTGELFF